This passage covers 21 T cell receptor beta chains from one sample sequenced in a study of cytotoxic CD8 clonotypes in ibrutinib-treated CLL. Assay used: immunoSEQ multiplex PCR; TCRdb lists only in-frame clones, some missing. Of 23,000 or so clones in the sample, 68% were seen once. The specimen comprised PBMCs, sampled after 24 months of ibrutinib treatment. These receptors were collected from a human donor with chronic lymphocytic leukemia.

The rearrangement links TRBV2 to TRBJ2-2; D could derive from TRBD1 or TRBD2 (6 bases each). This CDR3 has 16 residues. V was pared by 8 bases and J by 6 bases, with 22 bases between. Germline V gene data show CDR1 as SNHLY and CDR2 as FYNNEI. The CDR3 spells CASRTSGATGSGELFF. CDR3 sequence (DNA): TGTGCCAGCCGAACATCGGGGGCCACGGGATCCGGGGAGCTGTTTTTT. The whole variable domain, remainder taken from reference TRBV2 and TRBJ2-2, is EPEVTQTPSHQVTQMGQEVILRCVPISNHLYFYWYRQILGQKVEFLVSFYNNEISEKSEIFDDQFSVERPDGSNFTLKIRSTKLEDSAMYFCASRTSGATGSGELFFGEGSRLTVL.

The V gene is TRBV25-1, the J gene TRBJ1-3, with D perhaps matching TRBD1 (5 bases). The CDR3 is 14 amino acids. V dropped 5 bases and J dropped 0 bases, with 8 bases sitting between them. Germline V CDR1 and CDR2: MGHDK, SYGVNS. This CDR3 is CASSFGGSGNTIYF. The CDR3 DNA reads TGTGCCAGCAGTTTCGGGGGCTCTGGAAACACCATATATTTT.

This clone was counted a single time. V is TRBV11-2 and J is TRBJ2-5; 8 bases align to TRBD1. Unmatched junction bases numbered 4, after V lost 5 bases and J lost 2 bases. Germline CDR1 SGHAT, CDR2 FQNNGV. CDR3 length equals 14 residues. The DNA of the CDR3 is TGTGCCAGCAGCCAAAGACAGGGGCAAGAGACCCAGTACTTC. Translation: CASSQRQGQETQYF.

The V and J genes are TRBV7-9 and TRBJ1-1, with unresolved D. Germline values: CDR1 SEHNR, CDR2 FQNEAQ (reference sequence). Trimming stripped 2 bases from V and 0 bases from J, with 4 bases between. The CDR3 has 13 residues. This CDR3 is CASSLIMNTEAFF. The CDR3, as DNA: TGTGCCAGCAGCTTAATAATGAACACTGAAGCTTTCTTT.

The V gene is TRBV11-2, the J gene TRBJ1-2; TRBD1 is a possible D gene (5 bases). The CDR3 is 13 amino acids. Germline lookup yields CDR1 SGHAT and CDR2 FQNNGV. V shed 4 bases and J shed 7 bases, with 13 bases lying between them. CDR3 loop: CASSSGTVLGYTF. DNA for the CDR3: TGTGCCAGCAGCTCTGGGACGGTTCTTGGCTACACCTTC.

This chain connects TRBV10-1 to TRBJ1-1; no clear D gene. V was shortened by 6 bases and J by 0 bases, with 8 bases between the two germline ends. CDR1 and CDR2 (germline): WNHNN, SYGVQD (reference sequence). The CDR3 covers 13 residues. CDR3 in amino acids: CASRSHMNTEAFF. The CDR3 coding sequence is TGCGCCAGCAGGAGCCACATGAACACTGAAGCTTTCTTT.

This clone was counted a few times. CDR3 residues: CASSQDDGRSYGETQYF. Written as DNA, the CDR3 is TGTGCCAGCAGCCAAGATGACGGGAGGTCATACGGTGAGACCCAGTACTTC. V and J are TRBV4-2 and TRBJ2-5; TRBD2 agrees at 7 bases. With 0 bases clipped from V and 5 bases from J, the junction kept 12 bases outside the gene matches. The CDR3 length is 17 residues. Looked up from germline, CDR1 is LGHNA and CDR2 is YNFKEQ.

The chain uses TRBV11-3 and TRBJ2-7; 10 nucleotides match TRBD1. CDR3 length equals 15 residues. Germline loops: CDR1 SGHNT, CDR2 YENEEA. V was pared by 0 bases and J by 7 bases, with 6 bases of the junction left unmatched. The CDR3 sequence is CASSLDGTGAGEQYF. The DNA of the CDR3 is TGTGCCAGCAGCTTAGACGGGACAGGGGCTGGGGAGCAGTACTTC.

This clone came up once. The V and J genes are TRBV7-9 and TRBJ2-2; D ambiguous. Germline V lookup: CDR1 SEHNR, CDR2 FQNEAQ (reference sequence). The CDR3 length is 11 residues. The V and J ends lost 5 bases and 5 bases respectively, with 3 bases between them. This chain's CDR3 is CASSLTGELFF. In nucleotides, the CDR3 is TGTGCCAGCAGCCTTACCGGGGAGCTGTTTTTT.

J is TRBJ1-6 and V is TRBV5-6; no definite D call. The CDR3 loop spans 14 amino acids. Trimming took off 2 bases at V and 9 bases at J, with 12 bases between the two ends. CDR1 SGHDT and CDR2 YYEEEE come from the germline V gene. CDR3 sequence reads: CASSLRLGVSPLHF. DNA of the CDR3: TGTGCCAGCAGCTTACGGCTTGGGGTTTCACCCCTCCACTTT.

The chain employs TRBV11-3 and TRBJ2-5; 7 positions agree with TRBD1. Trimming took 0 bases from V and 3 from J; bases not matched to a gene: 13. CDR1 and CDR2 from the germline V gene are SGHNT and YENEEA. This CDR3 contains 18 residues. The chain's CDR3 is CASSLDLALGQPKETQYF. The CDR3 bases are TGTGCCAGCAGCTTAGACCTAGCCCTGGGACAGCCCAAAGAGACCCAGTACTTC.

The chain has TRBV27 and TRBJ1-1; 9 bases are a match to TRBD1. The germline V gene encodes CDR1 MNHEY and CDR2 SMNVEV (reference sequence). This CDR3 spans 12 amino acids. Trimming at V came to 6 bases and at J to 10 bases, leaving 6 bases not matched to a gene. The CDR3 spells CASRNLGQGAFF. The CDR3, as DNA: TGTGCCAGCAGGAACCTGGGACAGGGAGCTTTCTTT.

The chain employs TRBV2 and TRBJ2-5, with 7 bases aligning to TRBD1. The DNA end is a closer match to TRBJ2-7, so the J assignment may be wrong. The CDR3 extends over 12 amino acids. CDR1 SNHLY and CDR2 FYNNEI come from the germline V gene. The CDR3 loop is CASSRTGYEQYF. The CDR3 DNA reads as TGTGCCAGCAGTAGGACAGGCTACGAGCAGTACTTC.

The chain links TRBV19 to TRBJ1-1; 7 positions agree with TRBD1. The CDR3 runs to 18 residues. V gave up 0 bases and J gave up 2 bases; unmatched junction bases: 12. CDR1 and CDR2 from the germline V gene are LNHDA and SQIVND (reference sequence). CDR3 sequence: CASSIDYNRGIFNTEAFF. In DNA form, the CDR3 reads TGTGCCAGTAGTATAGATTACAACAGGGGAATATTCAACACTGAAGCTTTCTTT.

This chain joins TRBV5-1 and TRBJ2-7; perhaps TRBD2 as D (6 bases). The CDR3 runs to 14 residues. V lost 7 bases and J 3 bases, leaving 17 bases between the germline ends. Germline values: CDR1 SGHRS, CDR2 YFSETQ. Written as DNA, the CDR3 is TGCGCCAGCTCTACGGGGAGGTCTAACTACGAGCAGTACTTC. Protein sequence: CASSTGRSNYEQYF.

This chain uses TRBV5-4 with TRBJ2-5, with D unclear. The CDR3 totals 15 residues. The V end lost 0 bases, the J end lost 2 bases, and 11 bases lay between the germline ends. The germline V gene has CDR1 SGHNT and CDR2 YYREEE (reference sequence). CDR3 bases: TGTGCCAGCAGCTTGGCCCTGGGCAGACAAGAGACCCAGTACTTC. Amino acid sequence: CASSLALGRQETQYF.

The chain carries TRBV15 and TRBJ2-7, with 8 bases fitting TRBD1. The CDR3 extends over 15 amino acids. The J segment lost 4 bases and the V segment lost 1 base, leaving 6 bases of the junction unmatched. Germline values: CDR1 LNHNV, CDR2 YYDKDF (reference sequence). The CDR3 spells CATSRVSGGGYEQYF. CDR3 nucleotide sequence: TGTGCCACCAGCAGAGTATCAGGGGGCGGTTACGAGCAGTACTTC.

J is TRBJ2-1 and V is TRBV15, with 7 bases aligning to TRBD1. V was pared by 0 bases and J by 6 bases, with 11 bases of the junction left unmatched. Per the germline V gene, CDR1 is LNHNV and CDR2 is YYDKDF (reference sequence). This CDR3 is built from 17 residues. The CDR3 sequence is CATSREYGAGGINEQFF. The CDR3 nucleotides are TGTGCCACCAGCAGAGAATACGGGGCAGGGGGTATCAATGAGCAGTTCTTC.

The chain recombines TRBV4-2 with TRBJ1-2, with a weak D call TRBD1 (6 bases). With 0 bases removed from V and 5 bases from J, the gap between germline ends came to 13 bases. Germline assignment: CDR1 LGHNA and CDR2 YNFKEQ. The CDR3 has 15 residues. In DNA, the CDR3 is TGTGCCAGCAGCCAAGACACAGGGTCAGGTTATGGCTACACCTTC. Residues: CASSQDTGSGYGYTF.

This clone was picked up a small number of times. The chain's CDR3 is CASTLPGRAIHTGELFF. The CDR3 DNA follows: TGTGCCAGCACCCTTCCGGGCAGGGCGATACACACCGGGGAGCTGTTTTTT. The V gene is TRBV2, the J gene TRBJ2-2, with a possible D match to TRBD1 (5 bases). The CDR3 totals 17 residues. The germline V and J ends were trimmed by 7 bases and 3 bases, with 21 bases remaining between them. Germline values: CDR1 SNHLY, CDR2 FYNNEI.

The rearrangement joins TRBV5-4 to TRBJ2-2; no reliable D call. Germline lookup yields CDR1 SGHNT and CDR2 YYREEE (reference sequence). This CDR3 is built from 12 residues. The V end was cut by 4 bases, the J end by 3 bases, with 4 bases between. The chain's CDR3 is CASSLDTGELFF. The DNA of the CDR3 is TGTGCCAGCAGCCTAGACACCGGGGAGCTGTTTTTT.